This passage covers 28 T cell receptor beta chains from one sample sequenced in a study of blood T cell repertoires in COVID-19. The assay was immunoSEQ multiplex PCR, and TCRdb's table has in-frame clones only and misses some. This repertoire shows about 170,000 clones, roughly nine tenths found once; its top ten account for 7%. Sequenced material: peripheral blood. These receptors all come from a woman older than 75 in a cohort sampled during active or convalescent COVID-19.

The chain couples TRBV27 to TRBJ1-1; D remains unclear. CDR1 and CDR2 from the germline V gene are MNHEY and SMNVEV (reference sequence). Trimming removed 4 bases from V and 1 base from J, with 10 bases in between. CDR3 length equals 14 residues. The CDR3 spells CASSSRERNTEAFF. In nucleotides, the CDR3 is TGTGCCAGCAGTTCAAGGGAGCGGAACACTGAAGCTTTCTTT.

Only one count was recorded for this clone. The chain links TRBV6-5 to TRBJ1-2; 7 nucleotides line up with TRBD1. The length of the CDR3 is 14 residues. V lost 6 bases, J lost 7 bases, and 11 bases stayed unmatched. CDR1 and CDR2 from the germline V gene are MNHEY and SVGAGI. Written as DNA, the CDR3 is TGTGCCAGCAGCCGCCATGACAGGGTTTTTGGCTACACCTTC. Translation gives CASSRHDRVFGYTF.

The chain uses TRBV3-1 (or the pseudogene TRBV3-2) and TRBJ2-1, with TRBD2 identical over 8 bases. V was pared by 0 bases and J by 4 bases, with 14 bases of the junction left unmatched. The CDR3 loop spans 19 amino acids. Germline loops: CDR1 LGHDT, CDR2 YNNKEL (reference sequence). CDR3 in DNA: TGTGCCAGCAGCCAAGATGCGAGCGGGAGAAATCGGGGGTACAATGAGCAGTTCTTC. This codes for CASSQDASGRNRGYNEQFF.

The chain recombines TRBV29-1 with TRBJ1-2; 8 bases are shared with TRBD1. The germline V gene encodes CDR1 SQVTM and CDR2 ANQGSEA. This CDR3 spans 15 amino acids. V was pared by 0 bases and J by 4 bases, with 7 bases of the junction left unmatched. The CDR3 is CSVEDRGQVGYGYTF. The CDR3 DNA is TGCAGCGTTGAAGATCGGGGACAGGTGGGCTATGGCTACACCTTC.

Here the CDR3 reads CASSLGAGLGIEPQHF. The CDR3 DNA sequence: TGTGCCAGCAGCTTAGGAGCGGGACTGGGAATTGAGCCCCAGCATTTT. The chain couples TRBV7-8 to TRBJ1-5, with TRBD1 as a possible D gene (5 bases). This CDR3 has 16 amino acids. V was cut by 1 base and J by 8 bases, with 18 bases left in between. The V gene's germline CDR1 is SGHVS and CDR2 FQNEAQ.

V and J are TRBV14 and TRBJ1-6; a possible D gene is TRBD1 (6 bases). Germline V gives CDR1 SGHDN, CDR2 FVKESK. V was pared by 6 bases and J by 2 bases, with 17 bases between. This CDR3 is built from 17 residues. DNA of the CDR3: TGTGCCAGCAGTCACTCAGCAGGGGTAGCCTATAATTCACCCCTCCACTTT. It translates to CASSHSAGVAYNSPLHF.

The chain carries TRBV6-5 and TRBJ2-7, with 10 bases lining up with TRBD1. CDR1 and CDR2 (germline): MNHEY, SVGAGI. The ends lost 8 bases at V and 7 bases at J; junction bases unmatched: 5. The CDR3 totals 12 residues. CDR3 in amino acids: CASGTGVREQYV. CDR3 bases: TGTGCCAGCGGGACAGGGGTGCGTGAGCAGTACGTC.

This chain links TRBV18 with TRBJ1-3, with 10 bases identical to TRBD1. Trimming removed 4 bases from V and 0 bases from J; junction bases left unmatched: 3. Germline V gene lookup returns CDR1 KGHSH and CDR2 LQKENI. CDR3 length: 16 residues. CDR3 sequence: CASSLWTGGSGNTIYF. In nucleotides, the CDR3 is TGTGCCAGCTCACTTTGGACAGGGGGCTCTGGAAACACCATATATTTT.

The J gene is TRBJ2-1, the V gene TRBV7-9; 8 positions agree with TRBD1. The CDR3 spans 16 residues. The V and J ends lost 5 bases and 9 bases, in that order; junction bases with no gene match: 15. Looked up from germline, CDR1 is SEHNR and CDR2 is FQNEAQ (reference sequence). The CDR3 nucleotides read TGTGCCAGCAGCCCCCCACAACAGGGGGTATCGAGTGAGCAGTTCTTC. This translates into CASSPPQQGVSSEQFF.

The V gene is TRBV29-1, the J gene TRBJ2-3; 10 bases agree with TRBD2. Trimming cost V 6 bases and J 3 bases; bases outside gene matches: 9. CDR3 length: 15 residues. Germline V CDR1 and CDR2: SQVTM, ANQGSEA. CDR3 sequence reads: CSVGRGLAVTDTQYF. DNA for the CDR3: TGCAGCGTGGGGAGAGGACTAGCGGTTACAGATACGCAGTATTTT.

The chain carries TRBV6-1 and TRBJ2-3; the match to TRBD1 covers 9 bases. The CDR3 is 16 amino acids. The junction had 6 bases not matched to a gene; V was cut back by 1 base and J by 4 bases. Germline V gives CDR1 MNHNS, CDR2 SASEGT. CDR3 DNA sequence: TGTGCCAGCAGTGAAGTGGCGGGACAGGGTTCAGATACGCAGTATTTT. Translated: CASSEVAGQGSDTQYF.

V is TRBV6-2 or TRBV6-3 and J is TRBJ2-1; 8 positions agree with TRBD1. The length of the CDR3 is 16 residues. J was trimmed by 0 bases and V by 0 bases; bases with no gene match: 1. Germline-derived CDR1 and CDR2 are MNHEY and SVGEGT. The CDR3 sequence: CASSYSDRASYNEQFF. The CDR3 DNA sequence: TGTGCCAGCAGTTACTCGGACAGGGCCTCCTACAATGAGCAGTTCTTC.

This chain uses TRBV24-1 with TRBJ2-4; 7 nucleotides line up with TRBD1. CDR3 length: 13 residues. CDR1 KGHDR and CDR2 SFDVKD come from the germline V gene. V lost 3 bases and J lost 7; bases outside the gene matches: 2. The CDR3 sequence: CATSDQQGNIQYF. CDR3 in DNA: TGTGCCACCAGTGATCAACAGGGGAACATTCAGTACTTC.

The chain uses TRBV6-5 and TRBJ2-5; 7 positions agree with TRBD2. V trimming: 9 bases; J trimming: 5 bases; junction bases outside the gene matches: 12. This CDR3 contains 14 residues. Germline loops: CDR1 MNHEY, CDR2 SVGAGI. The CDR3 nucleotides read TGTGCCAGTAAGGTGGGGGGAGCGGGGGAGACCCAGTACTTC. Encoded protein: CASKVGGAGETQYF.

The chain employs TRBV7-9 and TRBJ1-1; tentative D call: TRBD1 (6 bases). Looked up from germline, CDR1 is SEHNR and CDR2 is FQNEAQ (reference sequence). V gave up 5 bases and J gave up 5 bases, with 24 bases separating them. This CDR3 contains 17 residues. This chain's CDR3 is CASSPQFGGALGTEAFF. Here the CDR3 DNA reads TGTGCCAGCAGCCCTCAGTTTGGGGGCGCTTTGGGAACTGAAGCTTTCTTT.

This sequence joins TRBV7-9 and TRBJ1-2; tentative D call: TRBD1 (6 bases). The germline gives CDR1 SEHNR, CDR2 FQNEAQ (reference sequence). V was clipped by 5 bases and J by 2 bases, with 12 bases between them. The CDR3 covers 14 residues. The CDR3, as DNA: TGTGCCAGCAGCCCGACAGGTTTAAACTATGGCTACACCTTC. Amino acids: CASSPTGLNYGYTF.

CDR3 sequence (DNA): TGTGCCTGGAGTGTACGAGGGGGGGGCGGCAATCAGCCCCAGCATTTT. Translation: CAWSVRGGGGNQPQHF. This rearrangement joins TRBV30 to TRBJ1-5; D might be TRBD1 (6 bases). CDR3 length: 16 residues. V was clipped by 0 bases and J by 2 bases, with 14 bases between them. The germline CDR1 and CDR2 sequences are GTSNPN and SVGIG (reference sequence).

This clone came up once. Within the sample, other DNA sequences also encode this same CDR3. The chain carries TRBV5-1 and TRBJ1-3; D might be TRBD1 (5 bases). Germline-derived CDR1 and CDR2 are SGHRS and YFSETQ. V was pared by 4 bases and J by 1 base, with 9 bases between. The CDR3 runs to 14 residues. CDR3 in DNA: TGCGCCAGCAGCCTAGGGGATTCTGGAAACACCATATATTTT. It codes for CASSLGDSGNTIYF.

V is TRBV6-5 and J is TRBJ1-2, with a weak D call TRBD1 (5 bases). This CDR3 is 13 amino acids long. Trimming took off 5 bases at V and 4 bases at J, with 11 bases between the two ends. Germline V gene data show CDR1 as MNHEY and CDR2 as SVGAGI. The CDR3 nucleotides read TGTGCCAGCAGTCGGACACTAACCTATGGCTACACCTTC. Its protein product is CASSRTLTYGYTF.

This clone is classed as medium-sized. This sequence joins TRBV28 and TRBJ1-5; 7 bases match TRBD1. Germline CDR1 MDHEN, CDR2 SYDVKM. V was pared by 6 bases and J by 2 bases, with 1 base of the junction left unmatched. The length of the CDR3 is 13 residues. The CDR3 DNA is TGTGCCAGCAGAGGGGGCGGCAATCAGCCCCAGCATTTT. It translates to CASRGGGNQPQHF.

This clone has only a few counts. This sequence joins TRBV27 and TRBJ2-1; D is unresolved. Germline V CDR1 and CDR2: MNHEY, SMNVEV (reference sequence). The CDR3 loop spans 14 amino acids. V shed 4 bases and J shed 7 bases, with 14 bases lying between them. Written as DNA, the CDR3 is TGTGCCAGCAGTTCCTGGGCCCTACGGAATGAGCAGTTCTTC. Protein sequence: CASSSWALRNEQFF.

This sequence joins TRBV20-1 and TRBJ2-7; 7 positions agree with TRBD2. V was pared by 3 bases and J by 6 bases, with 20 bases of the junction left unmatched. CDR1 DFQATT and CDR2 SNEGSKA come from the germline V gene (reference sequence). The CDR3 extends over 17 amino acids. The CDR3 sequence: CSASPLSGDADLLEQYF. In nucleotides, the CDR3 is TGCAGTGCTAGTCCCTTAAGCGGGGACGCGGACTTGCTCGAGCAGTACTTC.

The V and J genes are TRBV19 and TRBJ1-2; 9 bases align to TRBD1. Trimming cost V 10 bases and J 7 bases; bases outside gene matches: 10. This CDR3 comprises 13 residues. Germline V gene data show CDR1 as LNHDA and CDR2 as SQIVND (reference sequence). The CDR3 nucleotides are TGTGCCACCCGGGACAGGGAGGTGGGTGGCTACACCTTC. Translating it yields CATRDREVGGYTF.

The V gene is TRBV18, the J gene TRBJ2-1; TRBD2 agrees at 8 bases. The junction had 4 bases not matched to a gene; V was cut back by 3 bases and J by 3 bases. This CDR3 has 15 amino acids. Germline V gene lookup returns CDR1 KGHSH and CDR2 LQKENI. CDR3 protein: CASSPRGAVYNEQFF. The CDR3, as DNA: TGTGCCAGCTCACCGCGGGGGGCTGTCTACAATGAGCAGTTCTTC.

Comments on this clone: At the DNA level, this CDR3 is encoded by other sequences in the same sample as well. The chain recombines TRBV18 with TRBJ1-2, with 12 bases fitting TRBD1. The ends lost 0 bases at V and 4 bases at J; junction bases unmatched: 0. The V gene's germline CDR1 is KGHSH and CDR2 LQKENI. The CDR3 length is 15 residues. The CDR3 coding sequence is TGTGCCAGCTCACCACCGGGACAGGGGGCCTATGGCTACACCTTC. Amino acid sequence: CASSPPGQGAYGYTF.

This chain links TRBV19 with TRBJ1-5; TRBD1 matches at 8 bases. Germline lookup yields CDR1 LNHDA and CDR2 SQIVND (reference sequence). The CDR3 loop spans 14 amino acids. V trimming: 5 bases; J trimming: 7 bases; junction bases outside the gene matches: 7. The CDR3 DNA reads as TGTGCCAGTAGTGCCATCAGGGGGCGGCAGCCCCAGCATTTT. Its protein product is CASSAIRGRQPQHF.

CDR3 region: CASSLAGANVLTF. The CDR3 DNA reads TGTGCCAGCAGCCTAGCCGGGGCCAACGTCCTGACTTTC. This chain links TRBV5-4 with TRBJ2-6; D possibly corresponds to TRBD2 (5 bases). CDR1 and CDR2 (germline): SGHNT, YYREEE (reference sequence). With 4 bases removed from V and 4 bases from J, the gap between germline ends came to 6 bases. The CDR3 runs to 13 residues.

The V gene is TRBV19, the J gene TRBJ1-6, with 8 bases aligning to TRBD1. Germline V gene sequence: CDR1 LNHDA, CDR2 SQIVND (reference sequence). This CDR3 is built from 17 residues. The V gene end was trimmed by 3 bases and the J gene end by 10 bases; junction bases not matched to a gene: 14. CDR3 sequence reads: CASSIRTGRRVDSPLHF. The CDR3 coding sequence is TGTGCCAGTAGTATCAGGACAGGGCGAAGGGTGGACTCACCCCTCCACTTT. Variable domain in full (rest from reference TRBV19 and TRBJ1-6): DGGITQSPKYLFRKEGQNVTLSCEQNLNHDAMYWYRQDPGQGLRLIYYSQIVNDFQKGDIAEGYSVSREKKESFPLTVTSAQKNPTAFYLCASSIRTGRRVDSPLHFGNGTRLTVT.